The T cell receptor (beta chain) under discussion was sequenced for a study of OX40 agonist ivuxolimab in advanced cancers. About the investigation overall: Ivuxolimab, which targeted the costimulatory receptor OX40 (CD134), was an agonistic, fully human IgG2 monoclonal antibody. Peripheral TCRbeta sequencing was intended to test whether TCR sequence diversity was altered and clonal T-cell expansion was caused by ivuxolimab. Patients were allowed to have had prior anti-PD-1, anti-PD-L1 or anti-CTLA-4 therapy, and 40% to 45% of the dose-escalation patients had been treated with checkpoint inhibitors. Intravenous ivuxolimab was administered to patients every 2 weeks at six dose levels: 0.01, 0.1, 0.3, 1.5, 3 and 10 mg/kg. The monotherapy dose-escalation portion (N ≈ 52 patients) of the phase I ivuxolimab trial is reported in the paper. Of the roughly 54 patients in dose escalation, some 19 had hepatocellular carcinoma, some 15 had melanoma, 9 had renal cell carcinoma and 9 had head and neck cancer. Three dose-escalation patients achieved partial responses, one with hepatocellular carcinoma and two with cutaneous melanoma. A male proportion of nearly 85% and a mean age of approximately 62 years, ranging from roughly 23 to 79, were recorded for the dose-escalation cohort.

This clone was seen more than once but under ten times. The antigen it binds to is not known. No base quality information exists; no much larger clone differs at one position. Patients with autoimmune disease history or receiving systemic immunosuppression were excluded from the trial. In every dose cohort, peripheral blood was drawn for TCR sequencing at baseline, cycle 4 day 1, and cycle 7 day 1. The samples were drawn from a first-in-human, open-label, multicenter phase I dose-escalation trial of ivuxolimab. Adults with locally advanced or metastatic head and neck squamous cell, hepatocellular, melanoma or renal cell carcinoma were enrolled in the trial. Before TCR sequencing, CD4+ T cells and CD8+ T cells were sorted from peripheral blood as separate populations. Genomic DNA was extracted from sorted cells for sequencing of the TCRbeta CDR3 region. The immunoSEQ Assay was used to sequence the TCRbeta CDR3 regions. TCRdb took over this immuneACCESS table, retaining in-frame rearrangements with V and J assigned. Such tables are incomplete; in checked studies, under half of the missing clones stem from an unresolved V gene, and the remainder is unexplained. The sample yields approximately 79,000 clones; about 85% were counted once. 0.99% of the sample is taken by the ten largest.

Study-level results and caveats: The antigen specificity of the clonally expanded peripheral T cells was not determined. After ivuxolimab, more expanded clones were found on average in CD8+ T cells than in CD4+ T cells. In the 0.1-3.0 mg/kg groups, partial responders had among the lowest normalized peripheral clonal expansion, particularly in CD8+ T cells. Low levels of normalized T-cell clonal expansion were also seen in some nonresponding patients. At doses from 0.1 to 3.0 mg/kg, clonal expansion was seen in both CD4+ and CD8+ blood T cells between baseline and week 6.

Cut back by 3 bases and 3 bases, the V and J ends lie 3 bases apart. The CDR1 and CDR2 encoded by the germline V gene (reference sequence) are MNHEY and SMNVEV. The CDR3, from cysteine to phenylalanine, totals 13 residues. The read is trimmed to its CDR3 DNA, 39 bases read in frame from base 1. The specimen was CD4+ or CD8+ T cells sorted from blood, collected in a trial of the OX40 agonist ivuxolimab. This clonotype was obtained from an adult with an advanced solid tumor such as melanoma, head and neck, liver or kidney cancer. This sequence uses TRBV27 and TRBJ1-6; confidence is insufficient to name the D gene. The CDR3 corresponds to CASSFNYNSPLHF. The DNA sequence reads TGTGCCAGCAGTTTCAACTATAATTCACCCCTCCACTTT.